This TCR beta chain was profiled in a study of blood T cell repertoires in COVID-19. Produced via immunoSEQ multiplex PCR; TCRdb's table is partial and in-frame only. The sample includes roughly 250,000 clones, around 85% of them seen just once. The clonotype originates from a woman younger than 45 with COVID-19, enrolled during active disease. Sequenced: peripheral blood.

In DNA form, the CDR3 reads TGCGCCAGCAGCCAGCCTGCGTCAGGGCGACCCTATGGCTACACCTTC. Translated, it gives CASSQPASGRPYGYTF. J is TRBJ1-2 and V is TRBV4-1, with D possibly matching TRBD1 (5 bases). V shed 3 bases and J shed 4 bases, with 18 bases lying between them. Germline assignment: CDR1 MGHRA and CDR2 YSYEKL. The CDR3 has 16 amino acids.